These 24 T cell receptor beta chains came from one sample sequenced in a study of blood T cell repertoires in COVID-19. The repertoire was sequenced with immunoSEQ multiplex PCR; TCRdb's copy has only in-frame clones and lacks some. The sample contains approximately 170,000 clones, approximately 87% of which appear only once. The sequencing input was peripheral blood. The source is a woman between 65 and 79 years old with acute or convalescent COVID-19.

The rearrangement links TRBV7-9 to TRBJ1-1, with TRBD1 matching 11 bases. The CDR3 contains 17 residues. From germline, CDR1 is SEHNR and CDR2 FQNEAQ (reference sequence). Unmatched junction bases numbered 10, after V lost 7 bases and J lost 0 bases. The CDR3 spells CASTAGTGGTMNTEAFF. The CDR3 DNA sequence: TGTGCCAGCACGGCCGGGACAGGGGGAACAATGAACACTGAAGCTTTCTTT.

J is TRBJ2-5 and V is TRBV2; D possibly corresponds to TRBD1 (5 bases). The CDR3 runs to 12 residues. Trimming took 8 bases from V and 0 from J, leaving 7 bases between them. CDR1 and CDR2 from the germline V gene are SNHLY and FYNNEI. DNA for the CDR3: TGTGCCAGCGGACAAAACCAAGAGACCCAGTACTTC. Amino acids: CASGQNQETQYF.

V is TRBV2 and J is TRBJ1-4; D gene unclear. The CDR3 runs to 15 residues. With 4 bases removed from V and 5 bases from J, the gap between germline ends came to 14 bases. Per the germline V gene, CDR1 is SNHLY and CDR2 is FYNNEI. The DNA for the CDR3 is TGTGCCAGCAGTGGTGGAGGACGGCAGAATGAAAAACTGTTTTTT. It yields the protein CASSGGGRQNEKLFF.

CDR3 nucleotide sequence: TGCGCCAGCAGCCACGGGACAGTGGCTGAAGCTTTCTTT. Its protein is CASSHGTVAEAFF. The chain couples TRBV4-3 to TRBJ1-1; 7 bases align to TRBD1. Per germline, CDR1 LGHNA and CDR2 YSLEER. The CDR3 has 13 amino acids. V was clipped by 3 bases and J by 6 bases; unmatched bases: 4.

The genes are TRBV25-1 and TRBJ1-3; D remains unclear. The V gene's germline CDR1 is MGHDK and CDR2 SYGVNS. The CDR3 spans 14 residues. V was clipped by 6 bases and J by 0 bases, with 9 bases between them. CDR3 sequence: CASRGDSSGNTIYF. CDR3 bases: TGTGCCAGCAGGGGAGATAGCTCTGGAAACACCATATATTTT.

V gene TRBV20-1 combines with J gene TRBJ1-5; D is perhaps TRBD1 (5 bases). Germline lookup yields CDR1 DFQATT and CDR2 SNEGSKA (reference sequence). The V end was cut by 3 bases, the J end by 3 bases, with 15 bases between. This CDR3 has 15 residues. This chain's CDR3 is CSASGGAEINQPQHF. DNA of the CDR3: TGCAGTGCTAGTGGTGGGGCGGAGATCAATCAGCCCCAGCATTTT.

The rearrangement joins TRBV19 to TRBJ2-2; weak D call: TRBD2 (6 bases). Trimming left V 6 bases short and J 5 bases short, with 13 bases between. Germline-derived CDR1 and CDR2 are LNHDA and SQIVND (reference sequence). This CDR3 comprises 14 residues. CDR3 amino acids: CASRAAGRTGELFF. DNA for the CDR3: TGTGCCAGTAGAGCGGCGGGAAGAACCGGGGAGCTGTTTTTT.

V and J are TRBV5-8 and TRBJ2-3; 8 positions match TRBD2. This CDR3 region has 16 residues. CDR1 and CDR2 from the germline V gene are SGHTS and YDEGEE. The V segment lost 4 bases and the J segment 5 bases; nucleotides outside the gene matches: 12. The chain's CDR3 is CASSTIPGLGGDTQYF. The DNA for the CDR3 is TGTGCCAGCAGCACCATACCGGGACTAGGGGGAGATACGCAGTATTTT.

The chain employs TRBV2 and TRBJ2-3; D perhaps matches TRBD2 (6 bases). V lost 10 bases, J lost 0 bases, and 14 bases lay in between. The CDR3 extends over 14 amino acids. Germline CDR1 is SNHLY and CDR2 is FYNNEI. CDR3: CATRGGISTDTQYF. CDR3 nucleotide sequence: TGTGCCACAAGGGGCGGGATTAGCACAGATACGCAGTATTTT. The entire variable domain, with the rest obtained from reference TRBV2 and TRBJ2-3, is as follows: EPEVTQTPSHQVTQMGQEVILRCVPISNHLYFYWYRQILGQKVEFLVSFYNNEISEKSEIFDDQFSVERPDGSNFTLKIRSTKLEDSAMYFCATRGGISTDTQYFGPGTRLTVL.

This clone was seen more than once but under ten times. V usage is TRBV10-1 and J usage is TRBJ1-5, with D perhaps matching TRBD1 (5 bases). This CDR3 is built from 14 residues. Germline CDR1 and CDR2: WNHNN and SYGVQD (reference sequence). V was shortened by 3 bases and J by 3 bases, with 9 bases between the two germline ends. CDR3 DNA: TGCGCCAGCAGTGAAGGGGTTTTCAATCAGCCCCAGCATTTT. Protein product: CASSEGVFNQPQHF.

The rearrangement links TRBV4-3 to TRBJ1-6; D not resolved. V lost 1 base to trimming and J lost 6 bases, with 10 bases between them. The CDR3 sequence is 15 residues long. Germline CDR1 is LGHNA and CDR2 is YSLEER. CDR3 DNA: TGCGCCAGCAGCCAAGGGGGAGGTAGTAATTCACCCCTCCACTTT. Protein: CASSQGGGSNSPLHF.

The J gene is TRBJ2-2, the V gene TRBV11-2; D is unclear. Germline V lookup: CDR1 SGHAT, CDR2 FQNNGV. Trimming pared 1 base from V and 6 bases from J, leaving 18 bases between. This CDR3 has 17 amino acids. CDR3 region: CASSLVLGQVVSGELFF. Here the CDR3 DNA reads TGTGCCAGCAGCTTAGTATTGGGCCAGGTCGTATCCGGGGAGCTGTTTTTT.

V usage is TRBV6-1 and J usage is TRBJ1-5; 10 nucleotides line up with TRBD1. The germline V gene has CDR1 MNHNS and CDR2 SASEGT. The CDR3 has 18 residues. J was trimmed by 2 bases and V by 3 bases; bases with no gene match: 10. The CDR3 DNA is TGTGCCAGCAGTGATTCCGTTCGCGGACAGGGGGGCAATCAGCCCCAGCATTTT. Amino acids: CASSDSVRGQGGNQPQHF.

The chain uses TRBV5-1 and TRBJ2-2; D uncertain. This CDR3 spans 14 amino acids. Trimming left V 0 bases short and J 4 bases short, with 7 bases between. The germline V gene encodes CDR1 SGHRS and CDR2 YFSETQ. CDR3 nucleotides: TGCGCCAGCAGCTTGGTTCCAGGCACCGGGGAGCTGTTTTTT. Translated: CASSLVPGTGELFF. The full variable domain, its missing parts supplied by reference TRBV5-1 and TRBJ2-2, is KAGVTQTPRYLIKTRGQQVTLSCSPISGHRSVSWYQQTPGQGLQFLFEYFSETQRNKGNFPGRFSGRQFSNSRSEMNVSTLELGDSALYLCASSLVPGTGELFFGEGSRLTVL.

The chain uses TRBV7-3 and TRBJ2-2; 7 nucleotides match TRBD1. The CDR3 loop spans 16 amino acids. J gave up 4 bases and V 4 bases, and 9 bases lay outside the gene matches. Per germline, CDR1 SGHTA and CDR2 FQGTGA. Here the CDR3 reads CASSSEPGQRTGELFF. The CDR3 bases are TGTGCCAGCAGCTCAGAACCGGGACAGCGCACCGGGGAGCTGTTTTTT. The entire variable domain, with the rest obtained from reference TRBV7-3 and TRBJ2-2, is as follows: GAGVSQTPSNKVTEKGKYVELRCDPISGHTALYWYRQSLGQGPEFLIYFQGTGAADDSGLPNDRFFAVRPEGSVSTLKIQRTERGDSAVYLCASSSEPGQRTGELFFGEGSRLTVL.

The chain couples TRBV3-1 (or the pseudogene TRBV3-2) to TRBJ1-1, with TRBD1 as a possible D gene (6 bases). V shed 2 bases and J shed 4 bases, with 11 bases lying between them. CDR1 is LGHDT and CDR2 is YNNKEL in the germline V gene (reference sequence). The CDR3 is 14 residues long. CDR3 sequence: CASSQFTGLTEAFF. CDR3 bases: TGTGCCAGCAGCCAATTCACAGGGCTCACTGAAGCTTTCTTT.

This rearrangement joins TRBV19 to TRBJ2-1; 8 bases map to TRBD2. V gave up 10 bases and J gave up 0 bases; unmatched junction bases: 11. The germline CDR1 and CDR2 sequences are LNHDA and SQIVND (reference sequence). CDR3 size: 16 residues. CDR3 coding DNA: TGTGCCACCAGTAGCGGGGCGGCGAGCTCCTACAATGAGCAGTTCTTC. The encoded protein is CATSSGAASSYNEQFF.

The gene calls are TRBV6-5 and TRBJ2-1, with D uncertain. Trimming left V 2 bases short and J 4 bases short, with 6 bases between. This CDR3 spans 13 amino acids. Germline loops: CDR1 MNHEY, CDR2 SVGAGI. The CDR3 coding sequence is TGTGCCAGCAGTTACGCTAAGTACAATGAGCAGTTCTTC. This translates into CASSYAKYNEQFF.

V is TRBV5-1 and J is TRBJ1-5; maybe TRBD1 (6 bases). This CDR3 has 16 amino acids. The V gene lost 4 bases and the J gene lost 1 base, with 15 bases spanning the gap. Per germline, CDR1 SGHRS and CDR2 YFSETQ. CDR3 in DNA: TGCGCCAGCAGCCCAGGGGACGGATTAAGCAATCAGCCCCAGCATTTT. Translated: CASSPGDGLSNQPQHF. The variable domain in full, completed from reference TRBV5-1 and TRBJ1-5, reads KAGVTQTPRYLIKTRGQQVTLSCSPISGHRSVSWYQQTPGQGLQFLFEYFSETQRNKGNFPGRFSGRQFSNSRSEMNVSTLELGDSALYLCASSPGDGLSNQPQHFGDGTRLSIL.

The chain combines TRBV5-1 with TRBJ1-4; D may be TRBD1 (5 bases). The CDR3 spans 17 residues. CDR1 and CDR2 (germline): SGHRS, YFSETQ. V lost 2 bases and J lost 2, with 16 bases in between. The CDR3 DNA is TGCGCCAGCAGCTTTGCCCCGCGACAGAGCACTAATGAAAAACTGTTTTTT. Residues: CASSFAPRQSTNEKLFF.

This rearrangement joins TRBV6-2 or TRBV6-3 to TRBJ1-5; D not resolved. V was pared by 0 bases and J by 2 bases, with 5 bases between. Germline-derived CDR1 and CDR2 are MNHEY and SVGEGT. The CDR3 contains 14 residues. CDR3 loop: CASSYSRRNQPQHF. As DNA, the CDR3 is TGTGCCAGCAGTTACTCTCGTCGCAATCAGCCCCAGCATTTT.

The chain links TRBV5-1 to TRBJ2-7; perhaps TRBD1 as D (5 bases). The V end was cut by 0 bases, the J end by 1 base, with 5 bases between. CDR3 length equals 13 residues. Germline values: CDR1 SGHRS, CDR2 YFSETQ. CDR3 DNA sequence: TGCGCCAGCAGCTTGGCAGGGTCCTACGAGCAGTACTTC. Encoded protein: CASSLAGSYEQYF.

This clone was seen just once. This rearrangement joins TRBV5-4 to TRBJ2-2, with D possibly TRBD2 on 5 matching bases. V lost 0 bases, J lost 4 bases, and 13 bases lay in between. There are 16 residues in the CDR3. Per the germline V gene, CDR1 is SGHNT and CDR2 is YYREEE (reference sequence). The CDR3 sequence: CASSLVVGVGTGELFF. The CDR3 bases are TGTGCCAGCAGCTTGGTTGTCGGGGTGGGCACCGGGGAGCTGTTTTTT.

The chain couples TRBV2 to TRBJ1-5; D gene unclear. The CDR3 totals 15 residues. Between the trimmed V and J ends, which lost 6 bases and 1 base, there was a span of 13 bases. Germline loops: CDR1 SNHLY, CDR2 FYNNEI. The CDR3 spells CASRGGSGSNQPQHF. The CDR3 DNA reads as TGTGCCAGCAGGGGAGGGTCGGGAAGCAATCAGCCCCAGCATTTT.